This T cell receptor beta chain originates from a study of blood T cell repertoires in COVID-19. Data came from immunoSEQ multiplex PCR; TCRdb stores just in-frame clones and leaves some out. The repertoire has about 140,000 clones, nearly 90% of them found once; the top ten carry 1.8%. Trimming removed 5 bases from V and 3 bases from J, with 13 bases in between. There are 14 residues in the CDR3. The germline gives CDR1 LGHDT, CDR2 YNNKEL (reference sequence). Source material: peripheral blood. The source of this sequence is a man between 65 and 79 years old with acute or convalescent COVID-19. The V gene is TRBV3-1 (or the pseudogene TRBV3-2), the J gene TRBJ2-5; D may be TRBD2 (5 bases). The CDR3 DNA reads TGTGCCAGCAGCTTTGGACTGCGGGAAGAGACCCAGTACTTC. Amino acid sequence: CASSFGLREETQYF.